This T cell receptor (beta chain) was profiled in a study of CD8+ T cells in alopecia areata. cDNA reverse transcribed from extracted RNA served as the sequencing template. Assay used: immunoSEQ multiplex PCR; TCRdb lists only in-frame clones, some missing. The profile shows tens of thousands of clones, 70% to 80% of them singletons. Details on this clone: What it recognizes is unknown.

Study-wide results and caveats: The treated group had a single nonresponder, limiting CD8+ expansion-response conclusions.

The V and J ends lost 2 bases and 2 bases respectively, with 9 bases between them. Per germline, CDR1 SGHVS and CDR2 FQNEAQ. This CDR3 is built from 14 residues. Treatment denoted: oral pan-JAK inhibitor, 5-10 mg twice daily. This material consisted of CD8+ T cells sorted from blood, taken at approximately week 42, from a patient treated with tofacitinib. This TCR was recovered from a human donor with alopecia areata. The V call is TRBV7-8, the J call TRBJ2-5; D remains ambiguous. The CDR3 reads CASSLTTVQETQYF. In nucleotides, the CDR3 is TGTGCCAGCAGCTTAACAACCGTTCAAGAGACCCAGTACTTC.